These 22 T cell receptor beta chains were sequenced from one sample in a study of shared clonotypes between healthy human individuals. Profiling relied on immunoSEQ multiplex PCR, and the TCRdb table lists in-frame clones only, not all of them. The data show under 750,000 clones, 55% to 80% seen once. Specimen: memory CD4+ T cells sorted from blood. The subset is: CD45RA-negative fraction. The receptors stem from a young woman in good health.

The chain couples TRBV10-3 to TRBJ2-7; 11 nucleotides agree with TRBD1. Germline V gene lookup returns CDR1 ENHRY and CDR2 SYGVKD. V trimming: 8 bases; J trimming: 6 bases; junction bases outside the gene matches: 9. This CDR3 comprises 14 residues. The CDR3 DNA is TGTGCCATCGCACCGGGACAGGGGGAGGGCGAGCAGTACTTC. Its translation is CAIAPGQGEGEQYF.

V and J are TRBV7-2 and TRBJ1-1, with a weak D call TRBD1 (5 bases). Between the trimmed V and J ends, which lost 1 base and 3 bases, there was a span of 12 bases. The CDR3 length is 15 residues. The germline V gene encodes CDR1 SGHTA and CDR2 FQGNSA. CDR3 loop: CASSLGTQVYTEAFF. For the CDR3, the DNA is TGTGCCAGCAGCTTAGGGACACAAGTTTACACTGAAGCTTTCTTT.

The rearrangement joins TRBV4-2 to TRBJ1-2, with D unresolved. V was pared by 4 bases and J by 7 bases, with 13 bases between. The CDR3 sequence is 13 residues long. The germline V gene encodes CDR1 LGHNA and CDR2 YNFKEQ. The chain's CDR3 is CASSPTQQGGYTF. In DNA form, the CDR3 reads TGTGCCAGCAGCCCGACCCAGCAAGGTGGCTACACCTTC.

About this clone itself: This likely stems from a read error, as it lies one base from a far larger clone. This CDR3 is also generated by other DNA sequences in the sample. This chain joins TRBV2 and TRBJ2-6; the D is unclear. CDR1 is SNHLY and CDR2 is FYNNEI in the germline V gene. V was clipped by 6 bases and J by 0 bases, with 6 bases between them. The CDR3 length is 14 residues. CDR3 region: CASSRSSGANVLTF. As DNA, the CDR3 is TGTGCCAGCAGCCGGAGCTCTGGGGCCAACGTCCTGACTTTC.

This chain joins TRBV7-9 and TRBJ1-1, with D unresolved. The CDR3 extends over 13 amino acids. Trimming took 11 bases from V and 0 from J, leaving 13 bases between them. From germline, CDR1 is SEHNR and CDR2 FQNEAQ (reference sequence). Here the CDR3 reads CASSEAVNTEAFF. In DNA, the CDR3 is TGTGCCTCCTCTGAGGCGGTGAACACTGAAGCTTTCTTT.

This chain links TRBV6-1 with TRBJ1-1; 10 nucleotides line up with TRBD1. CDR3 length equals 14 residues. Trimming removed 3 bases from V and 4 bases from J; junction bases left unmatched: 2. Germline assignment: CDR1 MNHNS and CDR2 SASEGT. This CDR3 is CASSEDRGFTEAFF. The DNA of the CDR3 is TGTGCCAGCAGTGAGGACAGGGGGTTCACTGAAGCTTTCTTT.

The count of this clone is one. This chain joins TRBV10-1 and TRBJ2-5; tentatively, D is TRBD2 (5 bases). V shed 2 bases and J shed 4 bases, with 8 bases lying between them. Germline CDR1 WNHNN, CDR2 SYGVQD (reference sequence). The CDR3 is 13 amino acids. CDR3 nucleotide sequence: TGCGCCAGCAGTGAGCGGGGTCGAGAGACCCAGTACTTC. Encoded protein: CASSERGRETQYF.

This clone has a single count. V gene TRBV28 combines with J gene TRBJ1-2; 9 positions match TRBD1. Germline trimming cut 8 bases from V and 2 bases from J; bases unmatched to any gene: 9. Germline CDR1 is MDHEN and CDR2 is SYDVKM. The CDR3 extends over 15 amino acids. CDR3 in amino acids: CASEITGQGNYGYTF. The CDR3 DNA reads as TGTGCCAGCGAAATTACCGGACAGGGGAACTATGGCTACACCTTC.

V gene TRBV27 combines with J gene TRBJ1-1; no reliable D call. The V end was cut by 4 bases, the J end by 0 bases, with 6 bases between. The germline CDR1 and CDR2 sequences are MNHEY and SMNVEV (reference sequence). The CDR3 runs 13 residues. CDR3 loop: CASSYVLNTEAFF. In nucleotides, the CDR3 is TGTGCCAGCAGTTACGTTTTGAACACTGAAGCTTTCTTT.

The chain uses TRBV11-2 and TRBJ2-3; D may be TRBD2 (5 bases). The CDR3 runs to 15 residues. V was cut by 0 bases and J by 4 bases, with 11 bases left in between. The germline CDR1 and CDR2 sequences are SGHAT and FQNNGV. In DNA form, the CDR3 reads TGTGCCAGCAGCTTAGATGGAGGTGGGGCAGATACGCAGTATTTT. Its protein is CASSLDGGGADTQYF.

J is TRBJ1-1 and V is TRBV2, with TRBD1 matching over 7 bases. In germline, CDR1 is SNHLY, CDR2 FYNNEI. There are 14 residues in the CDR3. J was trimmed by 3 bases and V by 4 bases; bases with no gene match: 5. CDR3 region: CASSAQGVDTEAFF. The DNA for the CDR3 is TGTGCCAGCAGTGCGCAGGGGGTCGACACTGAAGCTTTCTTT.

The V call is TRBV19, the J call TRBJ2-1, with TRBD2 matching over 8 bases. With 7 bases clipped from V and 6 bases from J, the junction kept 14 bases outside the gene matches. CDR1 LNHDA and CDR2 SQIVND come from the germline V gene (reference sequence). The CDR3 is 16 residues long. The CDR3 DNA is TGTGCCAGTAAATTTGACGGGAGGGCCGGGGGCAATGAGCAGTTCTTC. As protein: CASKFDGRAGGNEQFF.

This clone has a single count. The chain joins TRBV11-3 to TRBJ1-5; D unclear. Trimming removed 1 base from V and 9 bases from J, with 16 bases in between. The germline V gene encodes CDR1 SGHNT and CDR2 YENEEA. There are 15 residues in the CDR3. The CDR3 DNA sequence: TGTGCCAGCAGCTTAGCGTCCGGGCCCGAGTGGCCCCAGCATTTT. It specifies CASSLASGPEWPQHF. Combining the CDR3 with reference TRBV11-3 and TRBJ1-5 gives the whole variable domain EAGVVQSPRYKIIEKKQPVAFWCNPISGHNTLYWYLQNLGQGPELLIRYENEEAVDDSQLPKDRFSAERLKGVDSTLKIQPAELGDSAVYLCASSLASGPEWPQHFGDGTRLSIL.

The chain uses TRBV7-3 and TRBJ2-4; 12 bases map to TRBD1. CDR1 and CDR2 from the germline V gene are SGHTA and FQGTGA. Trimming took 6 bases from V and 5 from J; bases not matched to a gene: 5. This CDR3 spans 15 amino acids. The CDR3 region has the DNA TGTGCCAGCAGTCCCGGGACAGGGGGCCAAAACATTCAGTACTTC. Its protein is CASSPGTGGQNIQYF.

CDR3: CASSPLGDGYTF. CDR3 bases: TGTGCCAGCAGTCCGCTGGGGGACGGCTACACCTTC. The chain uses TRBV6-5 and TRBJ1-2, with a possible D match to TRBD1 (5 bases). Germline CDR1 reads MNHEY; CDR2 reads SVGAGI. This CDR3 is 12 amino acids long. The V end lost 5 bases, the J end lost 8 bases, and 12 bases lay between the germline ends.

The CDR3 nucleotides are TGTGCCAGCACACCCGGGACTAGCAGCGACGAGCAGTACTTC. It yields the protein CASTPGTSSDEQYF. The J gene is TRBJ2-7, the V gene TRBV2; 9 positions agree with TRBD2. V lost 7 bases and J lost 5; bases outside the gene matches: 9. The CDR3 runs to 14 residues. CDR1 and CDR2 (germline): SNHLY, FYNNEI.

V gene TRBV6-1 combines with J gene TRBJ1-5; D is unresolved. The CDR3 has 16 amino acids. Trimming left V 1 base short and J 1 base short, with 11 bases between. Looked up from germline, CDR1 is MNHNS and CDR2 is SASEGT. The CDR3 spells CASSEGGGWSNQPQHF. The CDR3 nucleotides read TGTGCCAGCAGTGAAGGGGGAGGGTGGAGCAATCAGCCCCAGCATTTT.

Only a few counts were recorded for this clone. The J gene is TRBJ2-7, the V gene TRBV18, with D tentatively TRBD1 or TRBD2 (5 bases each). CDR1 and CDR2 from the germline V gene are KGHSH and LQKENI. This CDR3 is 13 amino acids long. V dropped 4 bases and J dropped 5 bases, with 12 bases sitting between them. CDR3 region: CASSQRGDHEQYF. The CDR3 DNA reads as TGTGCCAGCTCACAGAGAGGGGACCACGAGCAGTACTTC.

This chain joins TRBV19 and TRBJ2-1; unclear D gene. The CDR3 contains 10 residues. V was pared by 9 bases and J by 6 bases, with 6 bases between. Germline V CDR1 and CDR2: LNHDA, SQIVND (reference sequence). CDR3 residues: CASGVNEQFF. The CDR3 bases are TGTGCCAGCGGAGTCAATGAGCAGTTCTTC. Full variable domain (outside the CDR3, taken from reference TRBV19 and TRBJ2-1): DGGITQSPKYLFRKEGQNVTLSCEQNLNHDAMYWYRQDPGQGLRLIYYSQIVNDFQKGDIAEGYSVSREKKESFPLTVTSAQKNPTAFYLCASGVNEQFFGPGTRLTVL.

This chain uses TRBV2 with TRBJ1-2; TRBD1 matches at 8 bases. The CDR3 runs 13 residues. The germline V gene encodes CDR1 SNHLY and CDR2 FYNNEI. Trimming cost V 4 bases and J 8 bases; bases outside gene matches: 6. The CDR3 region has the DNA TGTGCCAGCAGTGCGACGACAGGGGCGGGCTACACCTTC. Its protein is CASSATTGAGYTF.

This chain joins TRBV2 and TRBJ1-4; D unresolved. V lost 5 bases and J lost 4, with 8 bases in between. Germline V gene data show CDR1 as SNHLY and CDR2 as FYNNEI. CDR3 size: 13 residues. The CDR3 here is CASSQRRNEKLFF. DNA of the CDR3: TGTGCCAGCAGTCAACGGCGTAATGAAAAACTGTTTTTT.

The rearrangement links TRBV28 to TRBJ2-3; D remains unclear. The germline gives CDR1 MDHEN, CDR2 SYDVKM. Trimming shortened V by 3 bases and J by 4 bases, and 8 bases separated the two germline ends. CDR3 length: 13 residues. In DNA form, the CDR3 reads TGTGCCAGCAGTTTGGCGGCGTCAGATACGCAGTATTTT. Its translation: CASSLAASDTQYF.